This T cell receptor beta chain was obtained from a study of blood T cell repertoires in COVID-19. Profiling relied on immunoSEQ multiplex PCR, and the TCRdb table lists in-frame clones only, not all of them. This sample has approximately 310,000 clones, with roughly 85% found just once. In terms of age and location, participants ranged from roughly 18 to 100 years and lived in about 25 US areas. Participants had their cohort set by participant-reported clinical history. Exposed participants encountered a COVID-19 case during the 2 weeks preceding study entry. Sequencing was performed on PBMCs or T cells enriched from blood (not recorded which). The receptor was isolated from a woman in her twenties or thirties who had been exposed to COVID-19.

The CDR3 sequence is CATSRDPVSGRDYETQYF. In DNA, the CDR3 is TGTGCCACCAGCAGAGATCCGGTCAGCGGGAGGGATTATGAGACCCAGTACTTC. The chain recombines TRBV15 with TRBJ2-5; 10 bases align to TRBD2. V dropped 0 bases and J dropped 5; count of bases not matched to a gene: 12. This CDR3 spans 18 amino acids. Germline V gives CDR1 LNHNV, CDR2 YYDKDF (reference sequence).